The clone carrying this T cell receptor beta chain was recorded once. This sample was included in a study of ipilimumab plus nivolumab after autologous stem cell transplantation. CDR1 is SQVTM, CDR2 ANQGSEA, per germline. The V and J ends lost 3 bases and 4 bases respectively, with 13 bases between them. CDR3 length equals 14 residues. This table comes from immunoSEQ multiplex PCR, and its TCRdb copy is limited to in-frame clones, with some not included. The sample holds about 24,000 clones, approximately 86% seen once. Ipilimumab, 1 mg/kg, started 14 to 28 days after autologous transplant. The source material was PBMCs, sampled in a trial of ipilimumab plus nivolumab as post-transplant consolidation. The sequence came from a male donor with diffuse large B-cell lymphoma. The rearrangement links TRBV29-1 to TRBJ2-1, with D possibly TRBD1 on 7 matching bases. This CDR3 reads CSVDAGGGYNEQFF. As DNA, the CDR3 is TGCAGCGTTGACGCAGGGGGAGGATACAATGAGCAGTTCTTC.